This TCR beta chain was profiled in a study of control samples from healthy donors and cancer patients. The assay was immunoSEQ multiplex PCR, and TCRdb's table has in-frame clones only and misses some. The top ten clones hold roughly 22% of a sample with 8,000 to 13,000 clones, about nine tenths of them seen once. V trimming: 4 bases; J trimming: 1 base; junction bases outside the gene matches: 4. Germline loops: CDR1 SQVTM, CDR2 ANQGSEA. This CDR3 is built from 14 residues. V gene TRBV29-1 combines with J gene TRBJ2-7; 10 bases are a match to TRBD1. This sequence originates from a man aged 55 to 70 with colorectal cancer. The material sequenced was PBMCs. In DNA, the CDR3 is TGCAGCGTTGCCGGACAGGGGGTATCCTACGAGCAGTACTTC. As protein: CSVAGQGVSYEQYF.